This TCR beta chain was identified in a study of cytomegalovirus exposure and HLA in healthy donors (dated by TCRdb to about 2017). For context, the study as a whole: In an earlier analysis of fewer than 750 of the donors, 276 Gb of sequence data and about 110 million unique TCR beta sequences from about 190 million T cells were reported. The aim of the study was to test whether cataloging public T cell receptors could identify signatures of past pathogen exposure. Typing coverage differed by locus: A, B, C, DRB1 and DQB1 were typed in roughly 620-640 donors, DQA1 in 500 to 550, DPA1 in 600 to 610, and DPB1 in 450 to 490. In a later genetic analysis, genome-wide SNP genotypes for about three fifths of the roughly 670 donors were used, and that subset was treated as a discovery cohort. Roughly five DR-DQ haplotypes were handled as single units for association and clustering, since linkage in the cohort was strong. To predict cytomegalovirus infection status, the study combined high-throughput TCR immunosequencing, statistical association of individual TCRs with disease status, and machine learning. In a later analysis, previously published TCR beta repertoires from about 640 donors were re-analyzed and high-resolution HLA genotyping was added so that TCR occurrence patterns could be studied. On average, 235,054 unique TCR beta nucleotide sequences were sequenced per donor among fewer than 500 genotyped donors of the cohort, with roughly a sixth of those sequences being non-productive. Approximately 310 gigabases of sequencing data and approximately 84 million unique TCR sequences were included in an early release covering around 650 HLA-typed donors. Of the 398 genotyped donors, 81% were placed in the genetic ancestry cluster associated with self-reported Caucasian donors. Class I and class II HLA loci were covered by the typing at four-digit resolution. In an earlier analysis of over 550 of the donors, high-throughput TCR beta sequencing was used to judge whether each TCR beta V gene segment behaved as functional or pseudogenic. Along with the roughly 670-subject first cohort, a separate validation cohort of about 110 different subjects was used. All discovery cohort repertoires had been generated on a single sequencing platform. Donor age, sex, ethnicity and CMV serostatus were compiled together with the repertoire data. The study used immunosequencing to profile the T cell repertoires of 666 subjects and linked those repertoires to cytomegalovirus serostatus. In the later analysis, no new phenotypic data were used to find candidate immune exposures; instead, reliance was placed on TCR beta sequences and their occurrence across donors. The full study reports these points: In the study, approximately 160 TCR beta chains were listed as associated with cytomegalovirus. In a later analysis, 16,951 TCR beta sequences were associated with specific HLA alleles at a false discovery rate of 0.05. In this cohort, only TCR beta chains were sequenced, and detectable features were limited by the absence of alpha or paired-chain data. Across donors, most TCR sequences were observed very rarely, whereas some public TCRs were present in many individuals. In a later genetic analysis, fewer N-insertions in productive TCRs were reported among donors in an Asian-associated ancestry cluster than the 666-donor mean. According to the authors, the approach could potentially be generalized to other disease states and immunological phenotypes. Linkage disequilibrium might explain the correlated functional status among segregating V segments, but an unknown experimental factor could not be ruled out. Fewer than 20 rarely observed V segments, including chromosome 9 orphons, were excluded from the earlier analysis of 550 to 700 of the donors because counts were too low. The classifier was reported to diagnose cytomegalovirus status with high specificity and sensitivity in both the original cohort and the validation cohort. A further reported finding was that TCR beta sequences accurately predicted the HLA-A and HLA-B alleles for most subjects in the first cohort. The only immune exposure information available for the cohort was CMV serostatus. Compared with equally common non-associated chains, HLA-associated TCR beta chains in a later analysis were more clonally expanded and had lower generation probabilities. The sequencing pipeline was judged likely to have produced a cluster of highly shared sequence variants as a technical artifact. An earlier analysis of approximately 570 of the donors showed that most TCR beta V segments appeared in productive rearrangements either about 90% or about 30% of the time, which broadly matched IMGT annotations. Because the 87-base-pair reads could not distinguish some IMGT-functional V segments, including TRBV6-2 and TRBV6-3, those segments were excluded. Roughly uniform sequencing depth across donors was assumed in presence/absence analyses, although this assumption may not hold. Assigning TCR associations to individual alleles was difficult when HLA alleles, especially DR and DQ, strongly co-occurred. In a later analysis, several top co-occurrence clusters were reported to appear linked to parvovirus B19, influenza, CMV and Epstein-Barr virus. A later genetic analysis associated a missense DCLRE1C variant with V-gene and J-gene trimming of TCR beta chains, and an independent cohort replicated the association. A few of the identified cytomegalovirus-associated TCR beta chains were confirmed in vitro to be specific for cytomegalovirus antigens. In a later analysis, most CMV-associated TCR beta chains were found to appear HLA-restricted, with HLA associations seemingly driven largely by CMV exposure. HLA typing was unavailable for some donors at each locus, so association tests used only the typed subset. A later analysis found that TCR association rates varied across HLA loci, with DRB1 alleles showing the most associated TCRs and HLA-C alleles the fewest.

Library construction relied on the immunoSEQ multiplex PCR assay. For the multiplex PCR, a mixture combining 60 forward primers for TCR Vbeta segments and 13 reverse primers for TCR Jbeta segments was used. The CDR3 region of rearranged TCR beta genes was amplified from genomic DNA by a multiplex PCR assay. On the Illumina HiSeq System, the amplified TCR beta libraries were sequenced as 87-base-pair reads. In the source study's methods: A later analysis counted some 80 million unique TCR beta chains across the 670 or so repertoires, and approximately 11 million of these chains were shared by at least two donors. Raw reads were error-corrected and collapsed into unique sequences by a nearest-neighbor algorithm in which closely related sequences were merged to remove PCR and sequencing errors. To assign V, D and J gene segments, CDR3 sequences were aligned to IMGT reference sequences. For a sequence to be retained, a match of at least six nucleotides to both a V gene segment and a J gene segment was required. Rearrangements were called productive when the CDR3 lacked stop codons and stayed in frame with V and J; all others were non-productive. Following IMGT convention, CDR3 was defined as the stretch from the second conserved V-encoded cysteine to the conserved J-encoded phenylalanine. Sequences without an unambiguous match to a single V gene segment were excluded from the earlier analysis of about 640 of the donors. An earlier analysis of around 600 of the donors classified V segments as functional when productive rearrangements were above 56.7% and as segregating when the standard deviation between donors was above 5%. A statistical classification framework was developed to diagnose cytomegalovirus status using the catalog of TCR beta chain sequences. A later analysis assigned V and J genes by comparing TCR nucleotide sequences with IMGT/GENE-DB human TR gene sequences. A later analysis assigned CDR3 sequences and most-parsimonious VDJ recombination scenarios with the TCRdist pipeline. In a later analysis, each TCR beta chain was defined by its CDR3 amino acid sequence together with its V-gene family, and reads without a unique V-gene family were excluded. A later analysis removed roughly 590 highly shared, low-generation-probability nucleotide sequences to deal with suspected cross-contamination and a sequencing artifact. For each public chain, a later analysis derived a clonal expansion index from normalized ranks of inferred template counts within each repertoire. A later analysis computed generation probabilities with a VDJ recombination model fitted to out-of-frame rearrangements, and checked the results against IGoR. In a later analysis, hypergeometric tests were used to score TCR-TCR, TCR-HLA and TCR-CMV co-occurrence, with a repertoire-size bias correction applied to TCR pairs. To estimate false discovery rates, a later analysis permuted the HLA or CMV assignments 20 times. A later analysis grouped co-occurring TCRs with DBSCAN, adding TCRdist sequence similarity when clustering within HLA-allele-positive subsets. Co-occurrence clustering excluded repertoires with fewer than 30,000 or more than 120,000 public chains, plus five with anomalous nucleotide sharing. TCRdb's version of the immuneACCESS table is confined to in-frame rearrangements and falls short of the full clone set. An unresolved V gene accounts for under half of the shortfall where checked; the remainder is of unknown origin. V, J and clone size derive from that table, while D and trimming were established from the DNA sequence. The sample table contains roughly 180,000 clones; only one count was recorded for more than 65% of them. Approximately 1.2% of the sample goes to the ten largest clones.

The germline V gene encodes CDR1 WSHSY and CDR2 SAAADI. Counted from cysteine to phenylalanine, this CDR3 has 14 amino acids. Only the CDR3 region is kept as DNA, spanning 42 bases read in frame from base 1. The trim is 0 bases for V and 5 bases for J, with a gap of 11 bases between the germline ends. The cohort consisted of 666 healthy bone marrow donors. All cohort members were sampled while nominally healthy, although unrecorded immune exposures were likely present. The donor tested CMV seronegative and was one of the 352 seronegative cohort members. Every donor gave a peripheral blood sample, and the peripheral blood mononuclear cells from that sample were used for TCR beta sequencing. Genomic DNA extraction from the blood cell samples was performed with the Qiagen DNeasy Blood Extraction Kit. As to this clone: There is no known antigen for this receptor. No much larger clonotype is one base removed from it; base qualities were not supplied.

Sequenced input: PBMCs. This TCR was sampled from a young man in good health and CMV-seronegative. The receptor chain draws on TRBV10-2 and TRBJ2-7; TRBD1 is possibly the D segment (6 matching bases). The CDR3 is CASSESDRIHEQYF. The DNA sequence is given as TGCGCCAGCAGTGAGTCTGACAGGATCCACGAGCAGTACTTC.